The clone carrying this T cell receptor (beta chain) was observed many times. TCRdb reprocessed the RT-PCR reads via MiXCR and lists one record per CDR3 protein. This table has 650,000 to 800,000 distinct CDR3 sequences, approximately 15% appearing once. The sample consisted of memory CD4+ T cells from blood. The receptor was derived from a female donor in good health, serving as a healthy control.

The CDR3 DNA reads as TGTGCCAGCAGTCCGGACGTATCACGTCAGTACTTC. Translating gives CASSPDVSRQYF. The J gene is TRBJ2-5, the V gene TRBV7-2; the D is unclear. V dropped 6 bases and J dropped 11 bases, with 16 bases sitting between them. The CDR3 is 12 residues long. Germline V gene sequence: CDR1 SGHTA, CDR2 FQGNSA.